The entry below describes one TCR beta chain. Patients at the Seattle site were enrolled during active infection and followed longitudinally. Original processing notes: Estimation of nucleated cell counts was performed using reference gene primer amplification. Clones were read by immunoSEQ multiplex PCR, and TCRdb kept only the in-frame ones, dropping some. Clone size and the V and J calls come from that table; the DNA yielded D and trimming. Of 430,000 or so clones listed, 80% to 90% are singletons. Germline V gene sequence: CDR1 LNHDA, CDR2 SQIVND (reference sequence). The V end was cut by 2 bases, the J end by 4 bases, with 12 bases between. The CDR3 loop spans 15 amino acids. The sample comes from a study of blood T cell repertoires in COVID-19. Whole-study context: Whether acute or convalescent, the COVID-19 samples came from the United States, Italy and Spain. Nucleic acid was either cDNA or gDNA, and it came from T cells, B-cell-depleted T cells, or PBMCs.

This chain connects TRBV19 to TRBJ1-5; maybe TRBD1 (5 bases). This receptor was taken from a man aged 18 to 29 with COVID-19, enrolled during active disease. The sample consisted of peripheral blood. The CDR3 region has the DNA TGTGCCAGTAGTATATCGTGGGGCTTGAATCAGCCCCAGCATTTT. It translates to CASSISWGLNQPQHF.